This T cell receptor (beta chain) was recorded in a study of CD8+ T cells in alopecia areata. Background on the study: Treated individuals took tofacitinib by mouth, 5 to 10 mg twice daily. Study-level findings and limits: An increase in clonality over normal scalp was evident in lesional scalp, especially alopecia totalis/universalis.

The V end lost 6 bases, the J end lost 6 bases, and 21 bases lay between the germline ends. This CDR3 comprises 15 residues. The germline CDR1 and CDR2 sequences are SQVTM and ANQGSEA. This sample's treatment: oral pan-JAK inhibitor, 5-10 mg twice daily. Following extraction, RNA underwent reverse transcription to cDNA, which served as the sequencing template. Clones were sequenced by immunoSEQ multiplex PCR, and TCRdb holds only the in-frame ones, with some missing. The repertoire holds under 250,000 clones, with approximately 67% as singletons. Notes on this clone: Antigen unknown.

This sequence was found in a human donor with alopecia areata. The chain couples TRBV29-1 to TRBJ2-1; tentative D call: TRBD2 (7 bases). Here the sequenced sample was CD4+ T cells sorted from blood, taken at week 44, from a patient treated with tofacitinib. The CDR3 DNA is TGCAGCGTGGAGGGGTGGGGGGGCCCCTCCAATGAGCAGTTCTTC. This gives the protein CSVEGWGGPSNEQFF.